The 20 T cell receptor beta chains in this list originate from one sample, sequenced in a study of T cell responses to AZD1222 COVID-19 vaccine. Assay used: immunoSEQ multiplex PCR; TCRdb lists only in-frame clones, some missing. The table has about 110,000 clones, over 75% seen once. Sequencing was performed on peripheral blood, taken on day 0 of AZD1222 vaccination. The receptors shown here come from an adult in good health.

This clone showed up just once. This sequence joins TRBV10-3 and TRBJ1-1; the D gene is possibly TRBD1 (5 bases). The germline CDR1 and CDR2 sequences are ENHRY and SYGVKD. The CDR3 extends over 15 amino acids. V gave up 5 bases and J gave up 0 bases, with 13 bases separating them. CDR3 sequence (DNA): TGTGCCATCAGTCTGGGCGGGGGTTTGAACACTGAAGCTTTCTTT. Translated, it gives CAISLGGGLNTEAFF.

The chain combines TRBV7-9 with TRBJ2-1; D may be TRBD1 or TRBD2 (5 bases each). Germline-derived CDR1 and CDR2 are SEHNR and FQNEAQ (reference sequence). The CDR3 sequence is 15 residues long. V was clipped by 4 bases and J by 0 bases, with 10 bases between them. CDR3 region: CASSSDGGSYNEQFF. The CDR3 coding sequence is TGTGCCAGCAGCTCCGATGGGGGCTCCTACAATGAGCAGTTCTTC. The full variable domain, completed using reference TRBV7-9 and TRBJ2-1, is DTGVSQNPRHKITKRGQNVTFRCDPISEHNRLYWYRQTLGQGPEFLTYFQNEAQLEKSRLLSDRFSAERPKGSFSTLEIQRTEQGDSAMYLCASSSDGGSYNEQFFGPGTRLTVL.

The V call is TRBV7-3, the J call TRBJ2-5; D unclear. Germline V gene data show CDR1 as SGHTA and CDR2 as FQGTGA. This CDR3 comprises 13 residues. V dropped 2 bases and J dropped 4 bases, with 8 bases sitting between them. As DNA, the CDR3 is TGTGCCAGCAGCTTAGCCAGGCTAGAGACCCAGTACTTC. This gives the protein CASSLARLETQYF.

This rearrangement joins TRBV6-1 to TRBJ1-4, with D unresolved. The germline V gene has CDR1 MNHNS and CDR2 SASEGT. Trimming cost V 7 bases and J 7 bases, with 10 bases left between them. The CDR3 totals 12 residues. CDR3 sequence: CASKGLGEKLFF. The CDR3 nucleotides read TGTGCCAGCAAAGGGCTAGGTGAAAAACTGTTTTTT.

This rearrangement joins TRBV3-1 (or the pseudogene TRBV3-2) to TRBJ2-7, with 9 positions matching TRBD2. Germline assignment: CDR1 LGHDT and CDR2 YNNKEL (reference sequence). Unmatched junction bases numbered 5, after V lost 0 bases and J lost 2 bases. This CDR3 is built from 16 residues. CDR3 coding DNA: TGTGCCAGCAGCCAAGACTGGGCTAGCGGGACCTACGAGCAGTACTTC. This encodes CASSQDWASGTYEQYF.

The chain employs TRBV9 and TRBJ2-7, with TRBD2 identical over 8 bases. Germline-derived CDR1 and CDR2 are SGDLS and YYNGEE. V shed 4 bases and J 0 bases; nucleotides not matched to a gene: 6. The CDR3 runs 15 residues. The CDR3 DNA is TGTGCCAGCAGCCCCCGGGGGGGCCGCTCCTACGAGCAGTACTTC. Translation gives CASSPRGGRSYEQYF.

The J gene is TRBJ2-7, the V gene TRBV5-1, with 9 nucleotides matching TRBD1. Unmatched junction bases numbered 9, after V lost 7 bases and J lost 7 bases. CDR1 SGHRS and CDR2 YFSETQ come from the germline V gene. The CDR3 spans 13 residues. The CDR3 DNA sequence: TGCGCCAGCTCCCAGACAGGGGGTGGGGAGCAGTACGTC. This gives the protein CASSQTGGGEQYV.

CDR3 sequence (DNA): TGTGCCAGCAGAGGTTGTGGGGACAGGTGGACTGGAAACACCATATATTTT. Encoded protein: CASRGCGDRWTGNTIYF. The J gene is TRBJ1-3, the V gene TRBV21-1; the table's D call, TRBD1, was not checked against the DNA. TRBV21-1 is a listed pseudogene. The CDR3 is made up of 17 amino acids.

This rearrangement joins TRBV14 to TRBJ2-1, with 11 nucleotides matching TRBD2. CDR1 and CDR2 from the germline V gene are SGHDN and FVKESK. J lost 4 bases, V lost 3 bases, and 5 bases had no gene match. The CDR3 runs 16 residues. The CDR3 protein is CASSQALAGGYNEQFF. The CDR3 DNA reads TGTGCCAGCAGCCAGGCCCTAGCGGGGGGATACAATGAGCAGTTCTTC.

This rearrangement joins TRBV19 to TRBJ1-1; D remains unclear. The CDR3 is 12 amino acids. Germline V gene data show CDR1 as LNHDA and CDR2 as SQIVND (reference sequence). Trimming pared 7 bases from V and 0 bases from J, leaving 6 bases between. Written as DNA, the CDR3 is TGTGCCAGTAACGCAGTGAACACTGAAGCTTTCTTT. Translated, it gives CASNAVNTEAFF. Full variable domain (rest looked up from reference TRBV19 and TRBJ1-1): DGGITQSPKYLFRKEGQNVTLSCEQNLNHDAMYWYRQDPGQGLRLIYYSQIVNDFQKGDIAEGYSVSREKKESFPLTVTSAQKNPTAFYLCASNAVNTEAFFGQGTRLTVV.

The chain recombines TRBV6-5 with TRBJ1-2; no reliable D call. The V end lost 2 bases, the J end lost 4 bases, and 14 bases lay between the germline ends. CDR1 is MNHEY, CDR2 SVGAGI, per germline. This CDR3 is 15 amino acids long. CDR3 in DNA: TGTGCCAGCAGTTACACACTACCGAGGAGCTATGGCTACACCTTC. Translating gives CASSYTLPRSYGYTF.

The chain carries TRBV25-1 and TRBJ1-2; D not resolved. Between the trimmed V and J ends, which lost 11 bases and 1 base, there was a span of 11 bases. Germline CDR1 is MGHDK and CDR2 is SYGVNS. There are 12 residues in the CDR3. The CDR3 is CAVAGINYGYTF. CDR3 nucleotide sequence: TGTGCCGTTGCCGGGATTAACTATGGCTACACCTTC.

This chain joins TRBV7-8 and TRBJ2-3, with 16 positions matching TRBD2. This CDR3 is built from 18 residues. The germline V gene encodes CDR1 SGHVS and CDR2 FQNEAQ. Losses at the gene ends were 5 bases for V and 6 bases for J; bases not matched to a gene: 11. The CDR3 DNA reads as TGTGCCAGCAGCCTGGGACTAGCGGGGGGGCCTCTTCTGGATACGCAGTATTTT. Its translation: CASSLGLAGGPLLDTQYF. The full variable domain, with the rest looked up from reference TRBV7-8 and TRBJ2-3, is GAGVSQSPRYKVAKRGQDVALRCDPISGHVSLFWYQQALGQGPEFLTYFQNEAQLDKSGLPSDRFFAERPEGSVSTLKIQRTQQEDSAVYLCASSLGLAGGPLLDTQYFGPGTRLTVL.

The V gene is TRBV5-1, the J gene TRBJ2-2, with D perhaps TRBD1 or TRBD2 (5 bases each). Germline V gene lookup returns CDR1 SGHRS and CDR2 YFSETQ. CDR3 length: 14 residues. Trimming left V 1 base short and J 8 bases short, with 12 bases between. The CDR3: CASSLLGPKGELFF. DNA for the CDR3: TGCGCCAGCAGCTTGTTGGGACCCAAAGGGGAGCTGTTTTTT.

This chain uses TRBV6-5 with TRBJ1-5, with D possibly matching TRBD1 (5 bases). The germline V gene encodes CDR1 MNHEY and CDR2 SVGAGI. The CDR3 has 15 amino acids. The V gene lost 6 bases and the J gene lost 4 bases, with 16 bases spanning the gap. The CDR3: CASSMTRDENQPQHF. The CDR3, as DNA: TGTGCCAGCAGCATGACTAGGGACGAGAATCAGCCCCAGCATTTT.

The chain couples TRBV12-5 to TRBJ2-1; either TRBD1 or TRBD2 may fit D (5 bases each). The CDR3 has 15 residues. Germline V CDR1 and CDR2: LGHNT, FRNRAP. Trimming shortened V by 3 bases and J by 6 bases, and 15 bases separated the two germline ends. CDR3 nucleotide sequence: TGTGCTAGTGGTTTAGAGGGCTCAAGGGGCAATGAGCAGTTCTTC. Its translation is CASGLEGSRGNEQFF.

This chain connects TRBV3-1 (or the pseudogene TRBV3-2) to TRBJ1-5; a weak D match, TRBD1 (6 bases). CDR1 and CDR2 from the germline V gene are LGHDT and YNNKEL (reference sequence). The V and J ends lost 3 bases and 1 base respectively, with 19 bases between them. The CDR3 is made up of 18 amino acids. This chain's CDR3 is CASSQNLGGAGSNQPQHF. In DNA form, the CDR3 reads TGTGCCAGCAGCCAGAACCTCGGGGGGGCAGGGAGCAATCAGCCCCAGCATTTT.

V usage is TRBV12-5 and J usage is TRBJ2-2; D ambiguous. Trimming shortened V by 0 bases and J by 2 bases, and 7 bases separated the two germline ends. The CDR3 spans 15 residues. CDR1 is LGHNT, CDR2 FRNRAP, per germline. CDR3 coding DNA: TGTGCTAGTGGTTTGGTGTCAGGTAACACCGGGGAGCTGTTTTTT. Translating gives CASGLVSGNTGELFF.

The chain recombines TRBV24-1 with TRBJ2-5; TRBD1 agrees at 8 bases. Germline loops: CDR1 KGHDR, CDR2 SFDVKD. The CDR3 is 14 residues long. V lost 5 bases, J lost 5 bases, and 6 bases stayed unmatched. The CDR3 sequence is CATSAPTGGETQYF. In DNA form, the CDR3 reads TGTGCCACCAGTGCCCCTACAGGGGGGGAGACCCAGTACTTC.

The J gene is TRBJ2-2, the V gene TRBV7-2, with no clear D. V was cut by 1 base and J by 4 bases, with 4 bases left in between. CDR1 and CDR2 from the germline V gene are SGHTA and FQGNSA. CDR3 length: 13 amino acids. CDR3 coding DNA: TGTGCCAGCAGCTTAGGGCCCACCGGGGAGCTGTTTTTT. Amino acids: CASSLGPTGELFF. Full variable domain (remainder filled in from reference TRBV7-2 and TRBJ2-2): GAGVSQSPSNKVTEKGKDVELRCDPISGHTALYWYRQSLGQGLEFLIYFQGNSAPDKSGLPSDRFSAERTGGSVSTLTIQRTQQEDSAVYLCASSLGPTGELFFGEGSRLTVL.